The following is a T cell receptor beta chain sequence with its context. Its antigen is as yet unknown. PCR primers comprised 60 Vbeta and 13 Jbeta primers. Under the authors' procedure: Later reanalysis found around 80 million unique TCR beta chains, about 10 million of them shared. Sequencing was performed with immunoSEQ multiplex PCR; in TCRdb, only in-frame clones are kept and a portion is missing. V and J calls and clone size are given by that table; D and trimming were obtained from the DNA. The sample includes about 200,000 clones, approximately 78% of them seen just once. These data come from a study of cytomegalovirus exposure and HLA in healthy donors. CDR3 length: 14 amino acids. CDR1 and CDR2 (germline): SEHNR, FQNEAQ (reference sequence). Trimming cost V 2 bases and J 8 bases, with 12 bases left between them. The study's findings and limits: Most CMV-associated TCR beta chains were later found to appear HLA-restricted. Association of 16,951 TCR beta sequences with HLA alleles was found at 0.05 false discovery rate in a later analysis.

The sequence derives from a woman in her thirties or forties in good health and CMV-seronegative. The chain recombines TRBV7-9 with TRBJ2-2, with a weak D call TRBD1 (5 bases). The specimen sequenced was PBMCs. In DNA, the CDR3 is TGTGCCAGCAGCTTAACTGGGGCCGTTGGGGAGCTGTTTTTT. Encoded protein: CASSLTGAVGELFF.